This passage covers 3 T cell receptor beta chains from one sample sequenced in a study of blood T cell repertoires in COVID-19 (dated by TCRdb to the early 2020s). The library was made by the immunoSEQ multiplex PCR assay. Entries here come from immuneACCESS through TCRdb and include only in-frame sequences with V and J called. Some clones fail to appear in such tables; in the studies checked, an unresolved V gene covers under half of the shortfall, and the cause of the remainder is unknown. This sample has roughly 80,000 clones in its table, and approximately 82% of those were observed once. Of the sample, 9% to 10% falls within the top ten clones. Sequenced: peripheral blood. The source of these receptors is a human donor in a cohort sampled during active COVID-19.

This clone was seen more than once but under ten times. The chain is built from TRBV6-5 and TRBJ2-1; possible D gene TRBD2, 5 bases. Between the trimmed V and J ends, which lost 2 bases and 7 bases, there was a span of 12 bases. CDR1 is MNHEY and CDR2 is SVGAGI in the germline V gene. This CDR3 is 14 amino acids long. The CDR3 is CASSYTGSANEQFF. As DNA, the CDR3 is TGTGCCAGCAGTTACACGGGGTCGGCAAATGAGCAGTTCTTC.

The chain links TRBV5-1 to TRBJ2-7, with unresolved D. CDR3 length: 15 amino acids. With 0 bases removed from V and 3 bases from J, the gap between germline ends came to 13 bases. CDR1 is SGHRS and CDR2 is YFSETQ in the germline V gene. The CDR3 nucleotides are TGCGCCAGCAGCTTGGACACCTCCTCTTACTACGAGCAGTACTTC. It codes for CASSLDTSSYYEQYF.

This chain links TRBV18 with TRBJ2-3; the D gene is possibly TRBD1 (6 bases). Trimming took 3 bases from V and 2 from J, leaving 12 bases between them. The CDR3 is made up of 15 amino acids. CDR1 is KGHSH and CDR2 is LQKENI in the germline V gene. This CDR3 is CASSPVTGFTDTQYF. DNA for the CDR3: TGTGCCAGCTCACCGGTAACAGGGTTCACAGATACGCAGTATTTT.